This T cell receptor (beta chain) was recovered during a study of blood T cell repertoires in COVID-19. Whole-study context: The United States, Italy and Spain supplied acute and convalescent COVID-19 samples. Sources were T cells, B-cell-depleted T cells, or PBMCs; the material itself was cDNA or gDNA.

Per the study methods: Amplification from reference gene primers served as the basis for estimated nucleated cell counts. Sequencing used immunoSEQ multiplex PCR; TCRdb keeps in-frame clones, though not all of them. Clone size and V and J calls were adopted from that table, with D and trimming inferred from the DNA. This sample has around 100,000 clones, with 85% to 90% found just once. The CDR3 length is 16 residues. Trimming shortened V by 3 bases and J by 0 bases, and 9 bases separated the two germline ends. The J gene is TRBJ1-6, the V gene TRBV23-1; D remains ambiguous. TRBV23-1 is sorted into the ORF group, with uncertain function. The sequenced sample consisted of peripheral blood. The receptor's source is a woman of 80 years or more with acute or convalescent COVID-19. Written as DNA, the CDR3 is TGCGCCAGCAGTCATTCGCCGAGCTCCTATAATTCACCCCTCCACTTT. Translated: CASSHSPSSYNSPLHF.